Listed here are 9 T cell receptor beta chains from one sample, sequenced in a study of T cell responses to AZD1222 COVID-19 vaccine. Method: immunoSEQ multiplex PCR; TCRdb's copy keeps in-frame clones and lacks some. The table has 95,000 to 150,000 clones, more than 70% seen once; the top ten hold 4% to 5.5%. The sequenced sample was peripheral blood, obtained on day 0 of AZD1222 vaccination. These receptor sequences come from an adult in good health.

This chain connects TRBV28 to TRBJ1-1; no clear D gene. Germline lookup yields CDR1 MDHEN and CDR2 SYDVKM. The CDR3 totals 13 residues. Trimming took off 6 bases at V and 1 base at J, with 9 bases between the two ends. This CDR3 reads CASSSPPNTEAFF. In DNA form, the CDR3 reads TGTGCCAGCAGCTCCCCCCCGAACACTGAAGCTTTCTTT.

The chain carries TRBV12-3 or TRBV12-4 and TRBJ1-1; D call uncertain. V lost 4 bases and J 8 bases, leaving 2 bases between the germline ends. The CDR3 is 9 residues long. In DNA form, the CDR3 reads TGTGCCAGCAGTTCCGAAGCTTTCTTT. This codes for CASSSEAFF.

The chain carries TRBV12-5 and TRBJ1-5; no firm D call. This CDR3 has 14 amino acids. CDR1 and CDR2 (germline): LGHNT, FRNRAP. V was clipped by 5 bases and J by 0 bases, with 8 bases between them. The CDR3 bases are TGTGCTAGTGGTCCTGACGGTAGCAATCAGCCCCAGCATTTT. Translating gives CASGPDGSNQPQHF.

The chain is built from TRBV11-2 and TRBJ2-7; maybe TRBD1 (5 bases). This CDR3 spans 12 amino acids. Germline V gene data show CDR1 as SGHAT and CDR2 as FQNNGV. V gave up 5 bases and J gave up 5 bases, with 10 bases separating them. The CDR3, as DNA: TGTGCCAGCAGCCGCAGGGTTGACGAGCAGTACTTC. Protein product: CASSRRVDEQYF.

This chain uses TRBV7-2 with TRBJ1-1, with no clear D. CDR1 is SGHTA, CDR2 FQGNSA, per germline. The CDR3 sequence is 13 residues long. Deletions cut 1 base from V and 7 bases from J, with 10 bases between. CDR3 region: CASSLVRGREAFF. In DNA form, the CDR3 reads TGTGCCAGCAGCTTAGTTAGAGGGCGTGAAGCTTTCTTT.

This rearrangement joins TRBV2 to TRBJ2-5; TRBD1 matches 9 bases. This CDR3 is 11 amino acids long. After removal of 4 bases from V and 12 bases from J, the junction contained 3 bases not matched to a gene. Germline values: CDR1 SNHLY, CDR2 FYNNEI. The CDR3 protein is CASSVGTGKYF. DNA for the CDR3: TGTGCCAGCAGTGTCGGGACAGGGAAGTACTTC.

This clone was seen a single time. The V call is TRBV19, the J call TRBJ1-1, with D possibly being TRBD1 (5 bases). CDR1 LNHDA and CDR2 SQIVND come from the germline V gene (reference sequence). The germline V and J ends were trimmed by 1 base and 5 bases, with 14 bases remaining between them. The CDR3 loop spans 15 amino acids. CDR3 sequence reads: CASSIGGAGGTEAFF. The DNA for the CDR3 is TGTGCCAGTAGTATAGGAGGGGCAGGTGGGACTGAAGCTTTCTTT.

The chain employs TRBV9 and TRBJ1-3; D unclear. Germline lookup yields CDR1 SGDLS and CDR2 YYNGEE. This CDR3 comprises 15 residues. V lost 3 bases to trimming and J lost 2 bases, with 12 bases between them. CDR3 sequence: CASSAPPTTGNTIYF. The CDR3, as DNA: TGTGCCAGCAGCGCTCCCCCGACAACTGGAAACACCATATATTTT.

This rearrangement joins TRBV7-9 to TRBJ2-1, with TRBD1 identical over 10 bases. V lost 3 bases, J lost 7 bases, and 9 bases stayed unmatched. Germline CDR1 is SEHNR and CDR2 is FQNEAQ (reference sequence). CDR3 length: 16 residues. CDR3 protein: CASSLGQGLGSNEQFF. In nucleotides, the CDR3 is TGTGCCAGCAGCTTGGGACAGGGGCTCGGATCGAATGAGCAGTTCTTC.